These 10 T cell receptor beta chains came from one sample sequenced in a study of blood T cell repertoires in COVID-19. Assay: immunoSEQ multiplex PCR; the TCRdb copy retains only in-frame clones and omits some. The sample has approximately 330,000 clones, roughly 87% seen once. Sequenced material: peripheral blood. Source of these receptors: a man aged 25-40 years with COVID-19, enrolled during active disease.

The V and J genes are TRBV19 and TRBJ2-7; D unclear. This CDR3 region has 15 residues. Deletions cut 7 bases from V and 3 bases from J, with 19 bases between. Germline V gene sequence: CDR1 LNHDA, CDR2 SQIVND (reference sequence). The CDR3 nucleotides are TGTGCCAGTACCGTCAAGGTTGGGCCAAACTACGAGCAGTACTTC. Protein sequence: CASTVKVGPNYEQYF.

V gene TRBV11-2 combines with J gene TRBJ2-3; 9 nucleotides align to TRBD2. Trimming removed 4 bases from V and 1 base from J; junction bases left unmatched: 3. Germline CDR1 is SGHAT and CDR2 is FQNNGV. This CDR3 region has 15 residues. As DNA, the CDR3 is TGTGCCAGCAGCTGGGAGCGGGGGGGCACAGATACGCAGTATTTT. Translated: CASSWERGGTDTQYF.

The J gene is TRBJ1-1, the V gene TRBV19; D call uncertain. Germline V gives CDR1 LNHDA, CDR2 SQIVND (reference sequence). With 3 bases removed from V and 0 bases from J, the gap between germline ends came to 14 bases. The length of the CDR3 is 16 residues. The chain's CDR3 is CASSIPRDLMNTEAFF. Here the CDR3 DNA reads TGTGCCAGTAGTATTCCCCGGGATCTAATGAACACTGAAGCTTTCTTT.

The chain carries TRBV18 and TRBJ2-3; 11 bases align to TRBD2. The CDR3 is 16 residues long. Per germline, CDR1 KGHSH and CDR2 LQKENI. The V gene end was trimmed by 2 bases and the J gene end by 2 bases; junction bases not matched to a gene: 3. As DNA, the CDR3 is TGTGCCAGCTCACCAAGACTAGCGGGGACCACAGATACGCAGTATTTT. Its translation is CASSPRLAGTTDTQYF.

This chain connects TRBV7-9 to TRBJ1-1; TRBD1 matches 9 bases. The CDR3 extends over 14 amino acids. The junction had 1 base not matched to a gene; V was cut back by 1 base and J by 4 bases. Germline V gives CDR1 SEHNR, CDR2 FQNEAQ (reference sequence). The CDR3 is CASSLVQGATEAFF. CDR3 sequence (DNA): TGTGCCAGCAGCTTAGTACAGGGGGCCACTGAAGCTTTCTTT.

V is TRBV19 and J is TRBJ2-7, with D tentatively TRBD1 (5 bases). CDR1 and CDR2 (germline): LNHDA, SQIVND (reference sequence). The CDR3 loop spans 12 amino acids. V was cut by 7 bases and J by 2 bases, with 9 bases left in between. This CDR3 is CASTRQTYEQYF. In nucleotides, the CDR3 is TGTGCCAGTACTCGACAGACCTACGAGCAGTACTTC. The full variable domain, in which reference TRBV19 and TRBJ2-7 provide the parts outside the CDR3, is DGGITQSPKYLFRKEGQNVTLSCEQNLNHDAMYWYRQDPGQGLRLIYYSQIVNDFQKGDIAEGYSVSREKKESFPLTVTSAQKNPTAFYLCASTRQTYEQYFGPGTRLTVT.

The DNA for the CDR3 is TGTGCCAGCAGCTCCTCCGGGACAGGGGGTACTTCACCCCTCCACTTT. It yields the protein CASSSSGTGGTSPLHF. The J gene is TRBJ1-6, the V gene TRBV7-2, with TRBD1 matching 11 bases. The germline gives CDR1 SGHTA, CDR2 FQGNSA. Unmatched junction bases numbered 8, after V lost 4 bases and J lost 9 bases. The CDR3 runs to 16 residues.

This chain connects TRBV27 to TRBJ2-3; 9 bases map to TRBD1. From germline, CDR1 is MNHEY and CDR2 SMNVEV (reference sequence). The CDR3 extends over 16 amino acids. With 4 bases clipped from V and 0 bases from J, the junction kept 5 bases outside the gene matches. The CDR3 loop is CASSSDRGPSTDTQYF. CDR3 coding DNA: TGTGCCAGCAGTTCGGACAGGGGACCTAGCACAGATACGCAGTATTTT.

This chain joins TRBV7-2 and TRBJ1-5; the D gene is possibly TRBD1 (5 bases). Between the trimmed V and J ends, which lost 1 base and 5 bases, there was a span of 12 bases. The CDR3 runs to 15 residues. Germline V gene lookup returns CDR1 SGHTA and CDR2 FQGNSA. The DNA for the CDR3 is TGTGCCAGCAGCTTAGGCAGGGAGGGGTATCAGCCCCAGCATTTT. Its protein is CASSLGREGYQPQHF.

This clone has more than one count but fewer than ten. The genes are TRBV30 and TRBJ1-3; weak D call: TRBD1 (5 bases). The CDR3 is 15 residues long. Germline values: CDR1 GTSNPN, CDR2 SVGIG (reference sequence). The V end lost 4 bases, the J end lost 0 bases, and 13 bases lay between the germline ends. CDR3 nucleotides: TGTGCCTGGAATCGGGGGACCAACTCTGGAAACACCATATATTTT. Translated, it gives CAWNRGTNSGNTIYF.